This T cell receptor (beta chain) was identified during a study of cytomegalovirus exposure and HLA in healthy donors. Notes on the study in general: In the analysis, some V segments, TRBV6-2 and TRBV6-3 included, were excluded as indistinguishable.

Concerning this clone itself: No antigen is known for it.

The CDR3 totals 14 residues. The germline V gene has CDR1 SEHNR and CDR2 FQNEAQ (reference sequence). V shed 4 bases, J shed 1 base, and the junction held 3 bases outside the gene matches. It was with 60 Vbeta and 13 Jbeta primers that the PCR ran. TCRdb keeps only in-frame clones here, not all; method: immunoSEQ multiplex PCR. The data show roughly 140,000 clones, and the top ten clones hold about 0.96%. The chain uses TRBV7-9 and TRBJ2-7; TRBD1 matches 8 bases. The TCR originated in a male donor in good health and CMV-seronegative. Sequenced: PBMCs. The DNA for the CDR3 is TGTGCCAGCAGCTCCCAGGGGGCGTCCTACGAGCAGTACTTC. Its protein is CASSSQGASYEQYF.